This T cell receptor beta chain stems from a study of T cells in Graves' hyperthyroidism and ophthalmopathy. Amplified regions were TCR beta CDR3 sequences from RNA transcripts. When the TCR CDR3 underwent first-round RT-PCR, the HTBI primer set was used. MiXCR, applied by TCRdb to the multiplex PCR reads, yields one record per CDR3 protein. The sample shows around 250,000 distinct CDR3 sequences, around 15% of them seen only once. The V gene's germline CDR1 is DFQATT and CDR2 SNEGSKA (reference sequence). Trimming removed 6 bases at V and 0 bases at J, with 16 bases between. The length of the CDR3 is 15 residues.

This chain links TRBV20-1 with TRBJ2-3, with D perhaps matching TRBD2 (5 bases). This clonotype was obtained from a woman aged 18-30 years with Graves' ophthalmopathy. The sequencing sample was made of blood. Here the CDR3 DNA reads TGCAGTGCCGTCCGTGGACTCCTTAGCACAGATACGCAGTATTTT. Its translation is CSAVRGLLSTDTQYF.